Each of the 8 T cell receptor beta chains below was sequenced from the same sample in a study of cytomegalovirus exposure and HLA in healthy donors. 60 Vbeta and 13 Jbeta primers were used in PCR. The assay was immunoSEQ multiplex PCR, and TCRdb's table has in-frame clones only and misses some. The table lists around 130,000 clones, around 70% of them singletons. Sequenced material: PBMCs. These receptors all stem from a human donor in good health.

This clone turned up a few times. The chain has TRBV11-1 and TRBJ2-1, with TRBD1 matching 8 bases. The CDR3 extends over 16 amino acids. Germline loops: CDR1 SGHAT, CDR2 FQDESV (reference sequence). The V and J ends lost 5 bases and 0 bases, in that order; junction bases with no gene match: 6. CDR3 in DNA: TGTGCCAGCAGCCCTGGACAGGGAAGCTCCTACAATGAGCAGTTCTTC. Protein: CASSPGQGSSYNEQFF.

The chain uses TRBV28 and TRBJ1-5; D gene ambiguous. The V and J ends lost 1 base and 1 base respectively, with 11 bases between them. The CDR3 loop spans 16 amino acids. CDR1 is MDHEN and CDR2 is SYDVKM in the germline V gene. The CDR3 sequence is CASSLFRETSNQPQHF. CDR3 nucleotide sequence: TGTGCCAGCAGTTTATTCCGGGAGACCAGCAATCAGCCCCAGCATTTT.

The rearrangement uses TRBV5-5 and TRBJ2-5, with 7 bases that match TRBD1. The end of the DNA fits TRBJ2-7 better, so the J call may be wrong. CDR1 and CDR2 (germline): SGHKS, YYEKEE (reference sequence). This CDR3 has 11 amino acids. The CDR3 DNA reads as TGTGCCAGCAGCTGGACAGGCGAGCAGTACTTC. It yields the protein CASSWTGEQYF.

The J gene is TRBJ1-5, the V gene TRBV7-2; 12 bases map to TRBD1. Germline V gene lookup returns CDR1 SGHTA and CDR2 FQGNSA. The junction had 6 bases not matched to a gene; V was cut back by 5 bases and J by 7 bases. This CDR3 spans 15 amino acids. The CDR3 bases are TGTGCCAGCAGCGAAGGGGACAGGGGGCGGCAGCCCCAGCATTTT. Its protein product is CASSEGDRGRQPQHF.

This chain uses TRBV6-1 with TRBJ1-2; D remains unclear. V was pared by 10 bases and J by 4 bases, with 16 bases between. The CDR3 loop spans 13 amino acids. Germline CDR1 and CDR2: MNHNS and SASEGT. The CDR3 region has the DNA TGTGCCATCCCTCCGGGCGCGGGCTATGGCTACACCTTC. This sequence encodes CAIPPGAGYGYTF.

The rearrangement joins TRBV15 to TRBJ2-1, with TRBD1 matching over 9 bases. From germline, CDR1 is LNHNV and CDR2 YYDKDF (reference sequence). The CDR3 covers 13 residues. With 3 bases clipped from V and 9 bases from J, the junction kept 3 bases outside the gene matches. CDR3 DNA: TGTGCCACCAGCAGGGGACAGGGCGGTGAGCAGTTCTTC. Its protein is CATSRGQGGEQFF. The full variable domain, with the rest looked up from reference TRBV15 and TRBJ2-1, is DAMVIQNPRYQVTQFGKPVTLSCSQTLNHNVMYWYQQKSSQAPKLLFHYYDKDFNNEADTPDNFQSRRPNTSFCFLDIRSPGLGDTAMYLCATSRGQGGEQFFGPGTRLTVL.

V is TRBV7-9 and J is TRBJ1-1, with 10 bases fitting TRBD1. With 6 bases clipped from V and 10 bases from J, the junction kept 5 bases outside the gene matches. Per the germline V gene, CDR1 is SEHNR and CDR2 is FQNEAQ (reference sequence). This CDR3 has 12 residues. DNA of the CDR3: TGTGCCAGCAGGGCCGGACAGGGGGGAGCTTTCTTT. Residues: CASRAGQGGAFF.

The genes are TRBV11-1 and TRBJ1-2; D unresolved. The CDR3 is made up of 16 amino acids. The V gene lost 5 bases and the J gene lost 4 bases, with 20 bases spanning the gap. Germline V lookup: CDR1 SGHAT, CDR2 FQDESV (reference sequence). The CDR3 nucleotides are TGTGCCAGCAGCCGCACCTCGGGAGCGTCGGCCTATGGCTACACCTTC. Amino acids: CASSRTSGASAYGYTF.